The TCR beta chain described here comes from a study of blood T cell repertoires in COVID-19. Study in general: Sites across the United States, Italy and Spain contributed samples from acute and convalescent COVID-19. T cells, B-cell-depleted T cells, or PBMCs supplied cDNA or gDNA.

V was clipped by 8 bases and J by 4 bases, with 11 bases between them. Germline loops: CDR1 MDHEN, CDR2 SYDVKM. The CDR3 loop spans 12 amino acids. Original processing notes: Amplified reference gene primers provided the basis for estimating nucleated cell counts. Libraries were prepared by immunoSEQ multiplex PCR; TCRdb keeps only in-frame clonotypes and omits some of them. For V, J and clone size, that table is used; D and trimming come from the DNA. The sample records roughly 400,000 clones, nearly 90% being singletons. The receptor was isolated from a woman aged 18-35 years who had been exposed to COVID-19. V and J are TRBV28 and TRBJ1-2; D is possibly TRBD1 (6 bases). The material sequenced was PBMCs or T cells enriched from blood (not recorded which). The CDR3 sequence is CASSRGGYGYTF. The DNA of the CDR3 is TGTGCCAGCTCTAGAGGGGGCTATGGCTACACCTTC.